This T cell receptor beta chain was sequenced in a study of cytomegalovirus exposure and HLA in healthy donors. In regard to this clone: What it binds is not known.

The donors were in the roughly 130-subject validation cohort, distinct from the approximately 670-subject first cohort. Germline CDR1 is LNHDA and CDR2 is SQIVND (reference sequence). The CDR3 runs to 16 residues. The germline V and J ends were trimmed by 1 base and 4 bases, with 13 bases remaining between them. TCRdb's copy holds only in-frame clones and misses some; the assay was immunoSEQ multiplex PCR. Of under 250,000 clones in the sample, about nine tenths are singletons; the top ten hold roughly 2%. Study-wide results and limits: High specificity and sensitivity for cytomegalovirus status were reported for the classifier. TCR beta chains numbering some 160 were designated cytomegalovirus-associated.

Sequences were obtained from PBMCs. This sequence joins TRBV19 and TRBJ1-4, with TRBD1 as a possible D gene (6 bases). This clonotype was sampled from a woman aged 18-29 years in good health and CMV-seropositive. The chain's CDR3 is CASSIAAGDDNEKLFF. The CDR3 region has the DNA TGTGCCAGTAGTATAGCGGCAGGGGATGATAATGAAAAACTGTTTTTT.